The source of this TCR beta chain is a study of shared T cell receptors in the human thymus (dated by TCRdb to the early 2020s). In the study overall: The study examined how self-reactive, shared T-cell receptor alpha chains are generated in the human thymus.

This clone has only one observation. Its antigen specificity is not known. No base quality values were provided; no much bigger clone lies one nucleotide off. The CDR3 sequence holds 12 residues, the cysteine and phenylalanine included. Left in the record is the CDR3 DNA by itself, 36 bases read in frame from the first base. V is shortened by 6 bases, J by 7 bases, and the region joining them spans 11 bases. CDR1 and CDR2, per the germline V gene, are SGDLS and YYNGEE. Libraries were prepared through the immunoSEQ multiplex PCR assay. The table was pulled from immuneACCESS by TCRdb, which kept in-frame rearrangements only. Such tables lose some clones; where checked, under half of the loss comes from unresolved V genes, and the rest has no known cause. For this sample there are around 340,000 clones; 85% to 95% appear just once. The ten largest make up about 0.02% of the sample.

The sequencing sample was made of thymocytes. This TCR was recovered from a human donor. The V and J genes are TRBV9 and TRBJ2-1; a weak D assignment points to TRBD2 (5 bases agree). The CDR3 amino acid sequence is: CASKGARNEQFF. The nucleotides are TGTGCCAGCAAGGGAGCTCGGAATGAGCAGTTCTTC.